The 8 T cell receptor beta chains below come from one sample, sequenced in a study of T cell repertoires in cytomegalovirus infection. TCRdb re-called the reads through MiXCR, storing one row per CDR3 protein. The sample includes hundreds of thousands of distinct CDR3 sequences, approximately 24% of them seen just once. The sample consisted of CD8+ T cells from PBMCs. Receptors originate from a human donor in good health (CMV status not recorded). Some clones in this sample may be carry-over from other donors' samples.

The CDR3 loop is CATSRDPNTGELFF. As DNA, the CDR3 is TGTGCCACCAGCAGAGACCCGAACACCGGGGAGCTGTTTTTT. This rearrangement joins TRBV15 to TRBJ2-2; D remains ambiguous. Trimming left V 0 bases short and J 0 bases short, with 2 bases between. There are 14 residues in the CDR3. Germline V gene sequence: CDR1 LNHNV, CDR2 YYDKDF (reference sequence).

The chain links TRBV27 to TRBJ2-7, with 7 bases identical to TRBD2. The length of the CDR3 is 14 residues. The germline V gene has CDR1 MNHEY and CDR2 SMNVEV (reference sequence). The V and J ends lost 0 bases and 3 bases, in that order; junction bases with no gene match: 2. The CDR3 DNA is TGTGCCAGCAGTTTATCAGCGGGGAGCTACGAGCAGTACTTC. Translation gives CASSLSAGSYEQYF.

This clonotype has a handful of counts. The genes are TRBV12-3 or TRBV12-4 and TRBJ2-7, with 9 nucleotides matching TRBD2. V shed 3 bases, J shed 7 bases, and the junction held 4 bases outside the gene matches. The CDR3 is made up of 13 amino acids. CDR3 residues: CASSLGAGGEQYF. CDR3 bases: TGTGCCAGCAGTTTGGGAGCGGGGGGAGAGCAGTACTTC.

The chain carries TRBV15 and TRBJ2-1, with D possibly matching TRBD1 (6 bases). Germline CDR1 is LNHNV and CDR2 is YYDKDF (reference sequence). V was pared by 1 base and J by 3 bases, with 16 bases between. The CDR3 has 17 amino acids. Here the CDR3 reads CATSRALVTGSYNEQFF. The CDR3 DNA reads TGTGCCACCAGCAGAGCGTTGGTGACAGGAAGCTACAATGAGCAGTTCTTC.

This chain connects TRBV28 to TRBJ1-1; D is possibly TRBD1 (6 bases). The germline V gene has CDR1 MDHEN and CDR2 SYDVKM. The CDR3 has 18 residues. V gave up 6 bases and J gave up 2 bases, with 25 bases separating them. CDR3 nucleotide sequence: TGTGCCAGCAGCATTTTCGGGGGGGGGCGAAGGGACAACACTGAAGCTTTCTTT. This codes for CASSIFGGGRRDNTEAFF.

This clonotype has only a few counts. This chain joins TRBV12-3 or TRBV12-4 and TRBJ1-2; D remains ambiguous. The CDR3 loop spans 12 amino acids. Between the trimmed V and J ends, which lost 5 bases and 6 bases, there was a span of 10 bases. The CDR3 DNA sequence: TGTGCCAGCAGTGCTGGATCCGATGGCTACACCTTC. Translated: CASSAGSDGYTF.

This clonotype was recorded once. A much bigger clone sits one base away, suggesting this may be a read error. The chain is built from TRBV7-6 and TRBJ2-1; D unclear. There are 12 residues in the CDR3. Germline-derived CDR1 and CDR2 are SGHVS and FNYEAQ. The CDR3 region is CVSRHGRGEQFF. The CDR3 DNA reads TGTGTCAGCCGACACGGTCGAGGTGAGCAGTTCTTC.

The genes are TRBV20-1 and TRBJ2-1; 8 bases map to TRBD2. Germline V gives CDR1 DFQATT, CDR2 SNEGSKA (reference sequence). The CDR3 sequence is 18 residues long. V lost 7 bases to trimming and J lost 8 bases; unmatched junction nucleotides: 25. Written as DNA, the CDR3 is TGCAGTGTTTCCTCGGTGGTTCAACCGGGACTAGGACGAGATGAGCAGTTCTTC. Protein sequence: CSVSSVVQPGLGRDEQFF.